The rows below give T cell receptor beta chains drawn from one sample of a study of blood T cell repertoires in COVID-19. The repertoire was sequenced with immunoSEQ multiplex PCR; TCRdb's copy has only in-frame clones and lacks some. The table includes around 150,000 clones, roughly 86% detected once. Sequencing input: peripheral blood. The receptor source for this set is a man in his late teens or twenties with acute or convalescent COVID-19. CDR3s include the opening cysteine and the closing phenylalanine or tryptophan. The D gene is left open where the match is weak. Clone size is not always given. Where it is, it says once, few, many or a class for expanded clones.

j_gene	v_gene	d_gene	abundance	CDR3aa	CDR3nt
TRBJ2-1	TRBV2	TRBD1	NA	CASRGQGIEQFF	TGTGCCAGCAGAGGACAGGGGATTGAGCAGTTCTTC
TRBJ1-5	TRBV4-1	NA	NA	CASSQTSGYGSQSNQPQHF	TGCGCCAGCAGCCAAACCTCGGGGTACGGTTCCCAGAGCAATCAGCCCCAGCATTTT
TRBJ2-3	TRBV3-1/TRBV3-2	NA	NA	CASSQASPGTGGGTQYF	TGTGCCAGCAGCCAAGCCTCACCCGGGACTGGGGGTGGAACGCAGTATTTT
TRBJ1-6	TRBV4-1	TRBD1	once	CASSPAGQGTTPLHF	TGCGCCAGCAGCCCAGCAGGACAGGGGACGACACCCCTCCACTTT
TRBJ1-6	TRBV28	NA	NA	CASSPEVSYNSPLHF	TGTGCCAGCAGTCCTGAGGTTTCCTATAATTCACCCCTCCACTTT
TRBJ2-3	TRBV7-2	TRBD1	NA	CASSLRGGPTDTQYF	TGTGCCAGCAGCTTAAGAGGGGGCCCCACAGATACGCAGTATTTT
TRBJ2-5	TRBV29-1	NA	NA	CSVEWGDRGETQYF	TGCAGCGTTGAATGGGGAGATCGGGGAGAGACCCAGTACTTC
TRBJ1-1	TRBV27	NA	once	CASRQGNTEAFF	TGTGCCAGTCGCCAGGGGAACACTGAAGCTTTCTTT
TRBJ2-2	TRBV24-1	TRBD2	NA	CATSGPSGASNTGELFF	TGTGCCACCAGTGGTCCTAGCGGGGCCTCGAACACCGGGGAGCTGTTTTTT
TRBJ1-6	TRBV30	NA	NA	CAWSVLVLGRGLISPLHF	TGTGCCTGGAGTGTACTTGTCTTGGGCAGGGGTTTGATTTCACCCCTCCACTTT
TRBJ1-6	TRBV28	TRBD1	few	CASSLWDRENSPLHF	TGTGCCAGCAGTTTATGGGACAGGGAGAATTCACCCCTCCACTTT
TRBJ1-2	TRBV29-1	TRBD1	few	CSTATGSNYGYTF	TGCAGCACCGCGACAGGGTCTAACTATGGCTACACCTTC
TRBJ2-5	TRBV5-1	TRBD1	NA	CASSPVPDREETQYF	TGCGCCAGCAGCCCGGTACCCGACAGGGAAGAGACCCAGTACTTC
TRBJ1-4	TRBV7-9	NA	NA	CASRSQGIAANEKLFF	TGTGCCAGCAGGAGTCAGGGAATTGCGGCTAATGAAAAACTGTTTTTT
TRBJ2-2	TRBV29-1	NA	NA	CSARGKGAGELFF	TGCAGCGCTAGGGGAAAAGGGGCCGGGGAGCTGTTTTTT
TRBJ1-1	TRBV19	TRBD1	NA	CASRDRGQAFF	TGTGCCAGTAGGGACAGGGGGCAAGCTTTCTTT
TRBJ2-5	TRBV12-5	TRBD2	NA	CASGLTSGVETQYF	TGTGCTAGTGGTTTGACTAGCGGGGTTGAGACCCAGTACTTC
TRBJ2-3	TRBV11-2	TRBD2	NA	CASSSLTILAGEAFVQYF	TGTGCCAGCAGCTCGCTAACAATACTAGCGGGGGAAGCATTTGTGCAGTATTTT
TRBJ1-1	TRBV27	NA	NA	CASSSISGVPEAFF	TGTGCCAGCAGTTCCATATCCGGGGTCCCTGAAGCTTTCTTT
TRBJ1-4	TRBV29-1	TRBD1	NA	CSVTGEDEKLFF	TGCAGCGTGACAGGGGAGGATGAAAAACTGTTTTTT
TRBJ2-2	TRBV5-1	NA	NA	CASSLGAGELFF	TGCGCCAGCAGCTTAGGGGCCGGGGAGCTGTTTTTT
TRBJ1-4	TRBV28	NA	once	CASSQNEKLFF	TGTGCCAGCAGCCAGAATGAAAAACTGTTTTTT
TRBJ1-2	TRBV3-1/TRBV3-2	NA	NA	CASSQRGKGYGYTF	TGTGCCAGCAGCCAACGGGGGAAGGGCTATGGCTACACCTTC
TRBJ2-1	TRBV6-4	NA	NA	CASSDSKVADEQFF	TGTGCCAGCAGTGACTCGAAGGTAGCGGATGAGCAGTTCTTC
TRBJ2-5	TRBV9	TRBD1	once	CASSPTSMGQQETQYF	TGTGCCAGCAGCCCTACAAGTATGGGACAGCAAGAGACCCAGTACTTC
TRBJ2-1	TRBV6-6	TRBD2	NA	CASSYTGGGVHNEQFF	TGTGCCAGCAGTTACACGGGCGGGGGGGTCCACAATGAGCAGTTCTTC
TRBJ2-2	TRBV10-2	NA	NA	CASRRPGDTGELFF	TGCGCCAGCCGCCGACCAGGGGACACCGGGGAGCTGTTTTTT
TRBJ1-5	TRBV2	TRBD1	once	CASSSRDRGQPQHF	TGTGCCAGCAGTTCCCGGGACAGGGGACAGCCCCAGCATTTT